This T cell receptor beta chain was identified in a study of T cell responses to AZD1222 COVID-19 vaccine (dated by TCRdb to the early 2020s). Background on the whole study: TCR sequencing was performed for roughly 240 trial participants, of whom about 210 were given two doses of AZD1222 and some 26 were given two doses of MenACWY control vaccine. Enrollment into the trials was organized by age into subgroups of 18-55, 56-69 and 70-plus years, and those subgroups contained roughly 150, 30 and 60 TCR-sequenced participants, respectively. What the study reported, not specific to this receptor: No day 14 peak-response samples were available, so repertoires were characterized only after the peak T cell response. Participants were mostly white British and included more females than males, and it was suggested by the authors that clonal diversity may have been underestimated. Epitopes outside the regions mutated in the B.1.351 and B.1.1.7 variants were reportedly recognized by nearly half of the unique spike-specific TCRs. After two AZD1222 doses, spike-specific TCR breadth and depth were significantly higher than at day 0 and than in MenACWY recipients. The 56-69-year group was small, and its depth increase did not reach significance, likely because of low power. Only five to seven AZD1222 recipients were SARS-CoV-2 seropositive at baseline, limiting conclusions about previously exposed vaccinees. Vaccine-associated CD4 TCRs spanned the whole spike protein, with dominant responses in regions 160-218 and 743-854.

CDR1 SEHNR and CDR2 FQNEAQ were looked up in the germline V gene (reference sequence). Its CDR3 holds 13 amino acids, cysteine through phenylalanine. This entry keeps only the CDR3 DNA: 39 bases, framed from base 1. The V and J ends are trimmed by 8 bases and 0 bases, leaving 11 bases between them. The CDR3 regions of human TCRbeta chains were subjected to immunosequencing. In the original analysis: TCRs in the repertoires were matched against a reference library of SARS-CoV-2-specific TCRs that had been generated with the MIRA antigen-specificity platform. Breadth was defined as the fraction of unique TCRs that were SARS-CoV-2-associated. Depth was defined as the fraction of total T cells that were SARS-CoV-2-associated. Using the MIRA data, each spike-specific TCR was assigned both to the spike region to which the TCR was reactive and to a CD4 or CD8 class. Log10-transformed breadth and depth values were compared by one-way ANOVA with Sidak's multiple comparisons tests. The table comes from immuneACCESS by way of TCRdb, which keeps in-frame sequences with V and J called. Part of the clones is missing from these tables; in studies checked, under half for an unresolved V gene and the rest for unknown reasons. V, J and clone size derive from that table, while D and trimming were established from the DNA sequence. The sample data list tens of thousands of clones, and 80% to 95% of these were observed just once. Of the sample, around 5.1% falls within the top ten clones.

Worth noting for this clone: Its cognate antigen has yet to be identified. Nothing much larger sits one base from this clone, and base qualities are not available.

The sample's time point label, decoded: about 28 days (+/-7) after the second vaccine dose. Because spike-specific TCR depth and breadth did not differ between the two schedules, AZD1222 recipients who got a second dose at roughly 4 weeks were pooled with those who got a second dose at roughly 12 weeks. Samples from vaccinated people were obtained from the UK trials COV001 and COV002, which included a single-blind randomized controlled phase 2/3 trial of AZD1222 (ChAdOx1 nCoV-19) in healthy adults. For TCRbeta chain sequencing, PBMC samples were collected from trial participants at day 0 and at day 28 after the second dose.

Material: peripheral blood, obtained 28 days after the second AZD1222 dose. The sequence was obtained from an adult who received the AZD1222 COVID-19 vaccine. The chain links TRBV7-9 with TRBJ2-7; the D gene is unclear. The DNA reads TGTGCCAGCGGCTGGGATTCCTCCTACGAGCAGTACTTC. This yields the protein CASGWDSSYEQYF.